Below are 8 T cell receptor beta chains sequenced from a single sample in a study of CD8+CD57+ T cells in acquired aplastic anemia. An expansion of CD8+CD57+ cells by flow cytometry had been shown in patients chosen for sequencing. The template used for profiling TCR beta VDJ and CDR3 was genomic DNA. One entry per CDR3 protein results from TCRdb running MiXCR on the reads. This table holds 150,000 to 200,000 distinct CDR3 sequences, roughly 50% found once. The sample consisted of sorted CD4+, CD8+, or CD8+CD57+ T cells (not recorded which) from PBMCs. The source is a human donor with aplastic anemia.

This sequence joins TRBV27 and TRBJ2-6; D is uncertain. The germline V gene encodes CDR1 MNHEY and CDR2 SMNVEV (reference sequence). This CDR3 spans 13 amino acids. Between the trimmed V and J ends, which lost 6 bases and 0 bases, there was a span of 3 bases. CDR3: CASRYSGANVLTF. The DNA for the CDR3 is TGTGCCAGCAGGTACTCTGGGGCCAACGTCCTGACTTTC.

This clonotype was found a few times. The chain couples TRBV24-1 to TRBJ1-2; no firm D call. CDR3 length: 12 amino acids. V was shortened by 2 bases and J by 8 bases, with 8 bases between the two germline ends. CDR1 and CDR2 from the germline V gene are KGHDR and SFDVKD. The CDR3, as DNA: TGTGCCACCAGTGATTACGCGGGAGGCTACACCTTC. As protein: CATSDYAGGYTF.

On this clonotype itself: Germline is not matched at one junction end, which may reflect a read error. This chain uses TRBV6-2 or TRBV6-3 with TRBJ1-5; no reliable D call. Germline V gene sequence: CDR1 MNHEY, CDR2 SVGEGT. The CDR3 contains 14 residues. CDR3 coding DNA: TGTACCAGCAGTCCGGACGCCTACAGTCAGCCCCAGCATTTT. Translation: CTSSPDAYSQPQHF.

The rearrangement joins TRBV11-2 to TRBJ2-4, with D perhaps TRBD1 or TRBD2 (5 bases each). CDR1 SGHAT and CDR2 FQNNGV come from the germline V gene. The CDR3 spans 14 residues. Between the trimmed V and J ends, which lost 6 bases and 6 bases, there was a span of 15 bases. CDR3 residues: CASSPTTGGNIQYF. In DNA form, the CDR3 reads TGTGCCAGCAGTCCGACCACTGGGGGAAACATTCAGTACTTC.

The DNA for the CDR3 is TGTGCCAGCAGTGAATTTTTAGCAGATACGCAGTATTTT. As protein: CASSEFLADTQYF. The V call is TRBV25-1, the J call TRBJ2-3; D uncertain. The CDR3 sequence is 13 residues long. Germline lookup yields CDR1 MGHDK and CDR2 SYGVNS. The V end was cut by 1 base, the J end by 4 bases, with 6 bases between. The full variable domain, completed using reference TRBV25-1 and TRBJ2-3, is EADIYQTPRYLVIGTGKKITLECSQTMGHDKMYWYQQDPGMELHLIHYSYGVNSTEKGDLSSESTVSRIRTEHFPLTLESARPSHTSQYLCASSEFLADTQYFGPGTRLTVL.

This clonotype was seen a few times. The J gene is TRBJ2-7, the V gene TRBV4-1; 11 nucleotides line up with TRBD1. Germline V gene data show CDR1 as MGHRA and CDR2 as YSYEKL. The CDR3 is 16 amino acids. With 3 bases clipped from V and 4 bases from J, the junction kept 8 bases outside the gene matches. CDR3 coding DNA: TGCGCCAGCAGCCATGTCGCCGGGACAGGGGGTTACGAGCAGTACTTC. It specifies CASSHVAGTGGYEQYF.

This chain joins TRBV7-3 and TRBJ2-7; TRBD2 matches 11 bases. Unmatched junction bases numbered 3, after V lost 2 bases and J lost 3 bases. The CDR3 totals 15 residues. The germline gives CDR1 SGHTA, CDR2 FQGTGA. The CDR3 protein is CASSLGTSGIYEQYF. CDR3 sequence (DNA): TGTGCCAGCAGCTTAGGGACTAGCGGAATCTACGAGCAGTACTTC.

This clonotype was picked up many times. The CDR3 nucleotides are TGCAGTGCTAGAGTGGCTAGCGGGGTGAGCACAGATACGCAGTATTTT. This gives the protein CSARVASGVSTDTQYF. The J gene is TRBJ2-3, the V gene TRBV20-1, with 9 bases matching TRBD2. With V trimmed by 1 base and J by 0 bases, 5 bases remained unmatched. CDR3 length: 16 amino acids. The germline CDR1 and CDR2 sequences are DFQATT and SNEGSKA (reference sequence).